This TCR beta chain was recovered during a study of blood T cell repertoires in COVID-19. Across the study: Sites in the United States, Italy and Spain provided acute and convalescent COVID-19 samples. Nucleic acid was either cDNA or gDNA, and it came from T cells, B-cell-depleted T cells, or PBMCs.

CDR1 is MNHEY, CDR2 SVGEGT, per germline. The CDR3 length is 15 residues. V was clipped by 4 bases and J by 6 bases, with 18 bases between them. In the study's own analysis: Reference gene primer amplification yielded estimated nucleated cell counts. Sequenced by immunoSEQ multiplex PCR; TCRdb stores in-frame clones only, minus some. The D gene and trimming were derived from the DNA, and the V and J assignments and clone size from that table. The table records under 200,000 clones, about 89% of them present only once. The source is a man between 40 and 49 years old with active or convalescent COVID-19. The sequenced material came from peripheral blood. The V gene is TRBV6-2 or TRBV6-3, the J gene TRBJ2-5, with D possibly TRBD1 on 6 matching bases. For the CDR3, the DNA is TGTGCCAGCAGTTTACCCGACAGGCCGAGGAAGACCCAGTACTTC. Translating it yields CASSLPDRPRKTQYF.